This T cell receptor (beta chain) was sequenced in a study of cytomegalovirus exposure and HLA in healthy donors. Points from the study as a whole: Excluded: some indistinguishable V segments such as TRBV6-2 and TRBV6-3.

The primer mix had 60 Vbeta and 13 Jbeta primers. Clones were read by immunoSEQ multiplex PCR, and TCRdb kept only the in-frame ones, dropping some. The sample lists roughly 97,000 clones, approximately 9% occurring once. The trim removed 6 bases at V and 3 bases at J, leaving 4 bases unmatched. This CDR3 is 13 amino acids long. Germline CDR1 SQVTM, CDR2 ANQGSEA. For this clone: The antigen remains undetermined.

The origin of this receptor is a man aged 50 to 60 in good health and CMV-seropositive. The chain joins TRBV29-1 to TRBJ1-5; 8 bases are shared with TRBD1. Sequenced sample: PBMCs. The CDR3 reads CSVRTGNNQPQHF. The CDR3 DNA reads TGCAGCGTGCGGACAGGGAACAATCAGCCCCAGCATTTT.